The 22 T cell receptor beta chains below were found in one sample sequenced in a study of blood T cell repertoires in COVID-19. This table comes from immunoSEQ multiplex PCR, and its TCRdb copy is limited to in-frame clones, with some not included. The repertoire has 130,000 or so clones, 80% to 85% of them found once; the top ten carry 3.9%. Sequenced input: PBMCs or T cells enriched from blood (not recorded which). Receptors were obtained from a woman aged 25 to 39 who had recovered from COVID-19.

The chain combines TRBV7-3 with TRBJ2-7; no firm D call. Looked up from germline, CDR1 is SGHTA and CDR2 is FQGTGA. Trimming took off 5 bases at V and 0 bases at J, with 11 bases between the two ends. The CDR3 covers 14 residues. The CDR3 nucleotides are TGTGCCAGCAGCCCGACCCACAGCTCCTACGAGCAGTACTTC. Amino acid sequence: CASSPTHSSYEQYF.

In its sample, this clone was seen once. The V and J genes are TRBV20-1 and TRBJ2-3; D ambiguous. CDR3 length equals 11 residues. Germline loops: CDR1 DFQATT, CDR2 SNEGSKA (reference sequence). Trimming left V 0 bases short and J 9 bases short, with 7 bases between. CDR3 sequence reads: CSAREKSTQYF. In DNA, the CDR3 is TGCAGTGCTAGAGAAAAGAGCACGCAGTATTTT.

V and J are TRBV5-4 and TRBJ2-1; possibly TRBD2 for D (5 bases). Germline V lookup: CDR1 SGHNT, CDR2 YYREEE (reference sequence). CDR3 length: 15 residues. Deletions cut 0 bases from V and 0 bases from J, with 7 bases between. The CDR3 nucleotides read TGTGCCAGCAGCTTGGTAGGGAGCTCCTACAATGAGCAGTTCTTC. This gives the protein CASSLVGSSYNEQFF.

The chain joins TRBV6-5 to TRBJ1-2; tentative D call: TRBD1 (6 bases). The CDR3 runs 13 residues. Germline CDR1 is MNHEY and CDR2 is SVGAGI. V dropped 0 bases and J dropped 8 bases, with 10 bases sitting between them. For the CDR3, the DNA is TGTGCCAGCAGTTACTCGAAGGGGACAGGCTACACCTTC. The encoded protein is CASSYSKGTGYTF.

This clone was seen a handful of times. The chain links TRBV7-3 to TRBJ2-7; TRBD1 agrees at 8 bases. Germline V CDR1 and CDR2: SGHTA, FQGTGA. This CDR3 is built from 13 residues. V shed 5 bases and J 3 bases; nucleotides not matched to a gene: 3. Here the CDR3 reads CASSRTGNYEQYF. In DNA, the CDR3 is TGTGCCAGCAGCCGGACAGGGAACTACGAGCAGTACTTC.

Comment on this clone: Different DNA sequences within this sample yield the same CDR3. The chain carries TRBV18 and TRBJ2-2, with D possibly TRBD1 on 5 matching bases. This CDR3 region has 14 residues. Trimming shortened V by 5 bases and J by 1 base, and 8 bases separated the two germline ends. Germline-derived CDR1 and CDR2 are KGHSH and LQKENI. The CDR3 sequence is CASSLGQNTGELFF. The CDR3 bases are TGTGCCAGCTCATTAGGACAGAACACCGGGGAGCTGTTTTTT.

This chain uses TRBV7-2 with TRBJ1-5, with D possibly matching TRBD1 (6 bases). This CDR3 region has 15 residues. Trimming removed 0 bases from V and 7 bases from J, with 13 bases in between. CDR1 and CDR2 from the germline V gene are SGHTA and FQGNSA. The CDR3 spells CASSLAWGGHQPQHF. CDR3 nucleotide sequence: TGTGCCAGCAGCTTAGCGTGGGGGGGGCACCAGCCCCAGCATTTT.

The chain recombines TRBV5-1 with TRBJ1-1; D ambiguous. Trimming pared 1 base from V and 7 bases from J, leaving 11 bases between. CDR1 SGHRS and CDR2 YFSETQ come from the germline V gene. This CDR3 comprises 13 residues. In nucleotides, the CDR3 is TGCGCCAGCAGCTTGTTGGAGGCGGGTGAAGCTTTCTTT. Residues: CASSLLEAGEAFF.

The rearrangement links TRBV7-2 to TRBJ2-2; 8 bases fit TRBD1. The CDR3 has 17 residues. The junction had 9 bases not matched to a gene; V was cut back by 1 base and J by 5 bases. Looked up from germline, CDR1 is SGHTA and CDR2 is FQGNSA. The CDR3 region has the DNA TGTGCCAGCAGCTTAGGGCCAGGGGGCGCACGGACCGGGGAGCTGTTTTTT. Protein: CASSLGPGGARTGELFF.

Comments on this clone: Other DNA sequences in this specimen translate into the identical CDR3. This rearrangement joins TRBV27 to TRBJ2-5; D perhaps matches TRBD1 (6 bases). This CDR3 has 13 residues. V lost 2 bases, J lost 2 bases, and 6 bases lay in between. Germline CDR1 reads MNHEY; CDR2 reads SMNVEV (reference sequence). The CDR3 DNA is TGTGCCAGCAGTTTAAGGGGGCAAGAGACCCAGTACTTC. Translating it yields CASSLRGQETQYF.

The rearrangement links TRBV4-2 to TRBJ2-1, with TRBD1 identical over 9 bases. The CDR3 sequence is 19 residues long. Germline V gene data show CDR1 as LGHNA and CDR2 as YNFKEQ. The J segment lost 1 base and the V segment lost 0 bases, leaving 10 bases of the junction unmatched. For the CDR3, the DNA is TGTGCCAGCAGCCAAGAGCAAACAGGGGGCATCATATCCTACAATGAGCAGTTCTTC. This translates into CASSQEQTGGIISYNEQFF.

The chain employs TRBV5-1 and TRBJ1-1; no clear D gene. Trimming removed 2 bases at V and 2 bases at J, with 10 bases between. The CDR3 spans 14 residues. Germline CDR1 SGHRS, CDR2 YFSETQ. The CDR3 DNA sequence: TGCGCCAGCAGCTTCCCGGGTGCCAACACTGAAGCTTTCTTT. It yields the protein CASSFPGANTEAFF. The full variable domain, its missing parts supplied by reference TRBV5-1 and TRBJ1-1, is KAGVTQTPRYLIKTRGQQVTLSCSPISGHRSVSWYQQTPGQGLQFLFEYFSETQRNKGNFPGRFSGRQFSNSRSEMNVSTLELGDSALYLCASSFPGANTEAFFGQGTRLTVV.

The chain carries TRBV28 and TRBJ2-3, with 8 nucleotides matching TRBD1. The germline V gene encodes CDR1 MDHEN and CDR2 SYDVKM. This CDR3 comprises 16 residues. Trimming took 3 bases from V and 7 from J; bases not matched to a gene: 12. The DNA of the CDR3 is TGTGCCAGCAGTTTCGCGGGCAGGGGGCGGACATATACGCAGTATTTT. Translated: CASSFAGRGRTYTQYF.

This clone showed up just a few times. This chain joins TRBV27 and TRBJ2-1, with D possibly being TRBD2 (6 bases). This CDR3 comprises 12 residues. Germline-derived CDR1 and CDR2 are MNHEY and SMNVEV (reference sequence). Deletions cut 3 bases from V and 13 bases from J, with 13 bases between. CDR3 protein: CASSFLEGHQFF. CDR3 nucleotide sequence: TGTGCCAGCAGTTTCCTGGAGGGCCATCAGTTCTTC.

The table lists this clone with a count of one. The genes are TRBV12-5 and TRBJ2-5; 9 bases agree with TRBD2. CDR3 length: 20 residues. Germline CDR1 LGHNT, CDR2 FRNRAP. V lost 6 bases, J lost 2 bases, and 22 bases stayed unmatched. The CDR3 region is CASGTTNPPETSGAQETQYF. CDR3 nucleotides: TGTGCTAGTGGGACAACTAATCCACCCGAGACTAGCGGTGCGCAAGAGACCCAGTACTTC.

CDR3 nucleotide sequence: TGTGCCTGGAGTGTACTGGGGGGCGGGGAGCTGTTTTTT. Its protein is CAWSVLGGGELFF. V and J are TRBV30 and TRBJ2-2; possible D gene TRBD2, 6 bases. CDR1 and CDR2 from the germline V gene are GTSNPN and SVGIG (reference sequence). V was shortened by 0 bases and J by 7 bases, with 9 bases between the two germline ends. This CDR3 comprises 13 residues.

The rearrangement links TRBV28 to TRBJ2-3; tentative D call: TRBD1 (6 bases). V lost 6 bases to trimming and J lost 2 bases, with 9 bases between them. CDR3 length: 13 residues. CDR1 is MDHEN, CDR2 SYDVKM, per germline. In DNA, the CDR3 is TGTGCCAGCAGAAGGACAGCCACAGATACGCAGTATTTT. It translates to CASRRTATDTQYF.

The V gene is TRBV4-1, the J gene TRBJ2-1, with 10 bases that match TRBD2. The CDR3 runs 16 residues. Trimming took 1 base from V and 10 from J; bases not matched to a gene: 10. CDR1 and CDR2 from the germline V gene are MGHRA and YSYEKL. CDR3 region: CASSQGRASGRGEQFF. The CDR3 DNA reads TGCGCCAGCAGCCAAGGTCGGGCTAGCGGGAGAGGGGAGCAGTTCTTC.

CDR3 sequence reads: CASSQFRDRNNEQFF. For the CDR3, the DNA is TGTGCCAGCTCACAATTCCGGGACAGAAACAATGAGCAGTTCTTC. The chain is built from TRBV18 and TRBJ2-1; 7 nucleotides agree with TRBD1. In germline, CDR1 is KGHSH, CDR2 LQKENI. Trimming removed 4 bases from V and 5 bases from J; junction bases left unmatched: 8. This CDR3 is built from 15 residues.

The rearrangement uses TRBV7-6 and TRBJ2-7; TRBD2 agrees at 7 bases. This CDR3 is built from 15 residues. The ends lost 2 bases at V and 0 bases at J; junction bases unmatched: 4. Germline CDR1 and CDR2: SGHVS and FNYEAQ. The CDR3 DNA reads TGTGCCAGCAGCTTATCTAGCGGCCTCTCCTACGAGCAGTACTTC. This sequence encodes CASSLSSGLSYEQYF.

This rearrangement joins TRBV5-5 to TRBJ2-3; no reliable D call. CDR3 length equals 15 residues. The germline CDR1 and CDR2 sequences are SGHKS and YYEKEE (reference sequence). Trimming left V 4 bases short and J 1 base short, with 13 bases between. CDR3 residues: CASSRGEGGTDTQYF. The CDR3 region has the DNA TGTGCCAGCAGCCGCGGCGAAGGCGGCACAGATACGCAGTATTTT.

The chain carries TRBV9 and TRBJ1-2, with a weak D call TRBD1 (6 bases). This CDR3 region has 15 residues. The V end was cut by 3 bases, the J end by 5 bases, with 17 bases between. Per germline, CDR1 SGDLS and CDR2 YYNGEE. The CDR3 sequence is CASSAGQPLGYGYTF. The CDR3 nucleotides are TGTGCCAGCAGCGCCGGACAGCCTTTGGGGTATGGCTACACCTTC.